These T cell receptor beta chains were read from a single sample in a study of CD8+ T cells in alopecia areata. The table came from immunoSEQ multiplex PCR; TCRdb's copy has only in-frame clones and leaves some out. The repertoire has under 150,000 clones, approximately 47% of them found once; the top ten carry 10% to 13%. The sequencing input was NKG2D-low CD8+ T cells sorted from blood. The receptors stem from a human donor with alopecia areata. Each CDR3 is given without its conserved first and last residue. Fields, in order: V gene, J gene, D gene, CDR3 length, CDR3 protein. D genes are given only for firm matches.

TRBV2	TRBJ2-3	-	13	ASTRQVDDTDTQY
TRBV29-1	TRBJ2-2	-	13	SVEDLGQNTGELF
TRBV29-1	TRBJ2-7	-	8	SVVGNEQY
TRBV2	TRBJ2-5	-	10	ASLEWGQTQY
TRBV27	TRBJ2-7	-	10	ASSTRASEQY
TRBV9	TRBJ2-3	TRBD2	11	ASSDSGADTQY
TRBV28	TRBJ2-1	-	8	ASAAHGQF
TRBV30	TRBJ2-1	-	10	AWGPDGNEQF
TRBV25-1	TRBJ1-1	TRBD1	12	ASSFSPQGTEAF
TRBV7-4	TRBJ1-5	-	13	ASSSPGGWVWPQH
TRBV30	TRBJ1-1	-	10	VGCREDTEAF
TRBV27	TRBJ1-4	TRBD1	12	ASSSGQGNEKLF
TRBV27	TRBJ2-5	-	14	ASSSGPLLSQETQY
TRBV6-5	TRBJ2-7	-	12	ASSYGGPSNEQY
TRBV28	TRBJ2-5	TRBD2	10	ASAGGPETQY
TRBV27	TRBJ1-1	-	11	ASSFREGTEAF
TRBV6-5	TRBJ1-5	-	13	ASSSTENSNQPQH
TRBV13	TRBJ2-3	TRBD1	12	ASSPGTGTDTQY
TRBV29-1	TRBJ1-1	-	12	SVEVEGLGTEAF
TRBV27	TRBJ2-5	-	10	ASRSSQETQY
TRBV9	TRBJ2-3	-	14	ASSRGLSFNTDTQY
TRBV29-1	TRBJ2-5	TRBD1	11	SVPDRYYGTQY
TRBV27	TRBJ2-5	-	13	ASSWAGLTGETQY
TRBV29-1	TRBJ2-1	-	12	SVESLHSYNEQF
TRBV5-1	TRBJ2-3	-	11	ASREITADTQY
TRBV7-6	TRBJ1-6	TRBD1	12	ASSRQGGESPLH
TRBV30	TRBJ2-7	-	9	AWAVGYEQY
TRBV2	TRBJ1-1	-	12	ASSENGLNTEAF